This is a list of T cell receptor beta chains from one sample in a study of regulatory T cells in long-lasting Graves disease. TCRdb analysed the multiplex PCR reads with MiXCR anew, one entry per CDR3 protein. The table lists about 470,000 distinct CDR3 sequences, less than 25% of them singletons. The sample in question was peripheral blood mononuclear cells (PBMCs), obtained when the disease was refractory, from a patient treated with antithyroid drugs. These receptors originate from a female donor with Graves disease. Both conserved end residues are part of each CDR3. A D gene is named only where the DNA matches it firmly. Only part of the rows carry a size: once, few, many, or a class if the clone is expanded.

V,D,J,length,size,DNA,CDR3
TRBV18,TRBD1,TRBJ2-7,15,-,TGTGCCAGCTCACCCCGGACAGGCAATACCTACGAGCAGTACTTC,CASSPRTGNTYEQYF
TRBV27,TRBD1,TRBJ1-2,14,many,TGTGCCAGCATCATGGGACAGGGGGCGCATGGCTACACCTTC,CASIMGQGAHGYTF
TRBV18,-,TRBJ1-2,14,many,TGTGCCAGCTCACCACCACAGGTTAACTATGGCTACACCTTC,CASSPPQVNYGYTF
TRBV27,-,TRBJ1-1,13,few,TGTGCCAGCAGACAAAGGGCCCCTCCTGAAGCTTTCTTT,CASRQRAPPEAFF
TRBV29-1,-,TRBJ1-5,13,many,TGCAGCGTTGCGGCGGGGACGAATCAGCCCCAGCATTTT,CSVAAGTNQPQHF
TRBV7-7,TRBD2,TRBJ2-5,15,many,TGTGCTAGCAGCTCCAGAACTAGCGGCCAAGAGACCCAGTACTTC,CASSSRTSGQETQYF
TRBV28,-,TRBJ1-2,14,many,TGTGCCAGCAGTTTCTTGGGGGGCTACTATGGCTACACCTTC,CASSFLGGYYGYTF
TRBV3-1,-,TRBJ1-6,15,-,TGTGCCAGCAACACCGGGGGAGAATATAATTCACCCCTCCACTTT,CASNTGGEYNSPLHF
TRBV7-9,-,TRBJ1-1,13,few,TGTGCCAGCAGCTTTCGATTCGTTACTGAAGCTTTCTTT,CASSFRFVTEAFF
TRBV11-2,TRBD2,TRBJ2-1,18,many,TGTGCCAGCACCCGGTCCCGACTAGCGGGTAACTCCTACAATGAGCAGTTCTTC,CASTRSRLAGNSYNEQFF
TRBV6-1,-,TRBJ1-2,13,many,TGTGCCAGCAGGGCAGGGACCAACTATGGCTACACCTTC,CASRAGTNYGYTF
TRBV28,-,TRBJ2-7,12,many,TGTGCCAGCAGCCCGCCAATGGTCGAGCAGTACTTC,CASSPPMVEQYF
TRBV11-2,TRBD2,TRBJ2-2,15,-,TGTGCCAGCAGTGTTTTGAGCGGGAGGCACGGGGAGCTGTTTTTT,CASSVLSGRHGELFF
TRBV29-1,TRBD2,TRBJ2-7,15,-,TGCAGCGTTGAAGAGTGCGGGAGTGGGTCCTACGAGCAGTACTTC,CSVEECGSGSYEQYF
TRBV12-3/TRBV12-4,TRBD2,TRBJ2-2,15,few,TGTGCCAGCAGATTCACTAGCGGGAGGTCGGGGGAGCTGTTTTTT,CASRFTSGRSGELFF
TRBV12-3/TRBV12-4,-,TRBJ1-6,13,many,TGTGCCAGCAGTTCCGGACTGGCGTCACCCCTCCACTTT,CASSSGLASPLHF
TRBV19,-,TRBJ1-5,14,-,TGTGCCAGTAGTATTATCTCAGGGGACCAGCCCCAGCATTTT,CASSIISGDQPQHF
TRBV12-3/TRBV12-4,TRBD1,TRBJ1-5,15,many,TGTGCCAGCAGTCCAGGGGGTTATAGCAATCAGCCCCAGCATTTT,CASSPGGYSNQPQHF
TRBV7-3,TRBD1,TRBJ2-2,15,-,TGTGCCAGCAGCTCTCGGGACAGGGCGACCGGGGAGCTGTTTTTT,CASSSRDRATGELFF
TRBV29-1,TRBD1,TRBJ1-2,16,many,TGCAGCGTTCTGCCCCAGGGACAGGGGGATCCCTATGGCTACACCTTC,CSVLPQGQGDPYGYTF
TRBV12-3/TRBV12-4,-,TRBJ1-1,14,-,TGTGCCAGCAGTTTTGAGGGGGAGAGCACTGAAGCTTTCTTT,CASSFEGESTEAFF
TRBV6-2/TRBV6-3,TRBD1,TRBJ1-5,15,many,TGTGCCAGCAGTTACGCGGGACAGAGCAATCAGCCCCAGCATTTT,CASSYAGQSNQPQHF
TRBV28,TRBD1,TRBJ2-2,14,many,TGTGCCAGCAGGGACAGGGGGCTCTCCGGGGAGCTGTTTTTT,CASRDRGLSGELFF
TRBV6-1,-,TRBJ1-5,15,many,TGTGCCAGCAGTGTGACCGCGTATAGCAATCAGCCCCAGCATTTT,CASSVTAYSNQPQHF
TRBV27,TRBD1,TRBJ2-7,14,-,TGTGCCCGCAGTTCCGGACAGGGGCCCTACGAGCAGTACTTC,CARSSGQGPYEQYF
TRBV7-9,-,TRBJ1-1,15,-,TGTGCCAGCAGCGAGCACACGAGCGTGAGGGCTGAAGCTTTCTTT,CASSEHTSVRAEAFF
TRBV28,TRBD1,TRBJ1-2,14,many,TGTGCCAGCAGCGGACAGGGTAATCTCTATGGCTACACCTTC,CASSGQGNLYGYTF
TRBV7-9,TRBD2,TRBJ2-5,18,many,TGTGCCAGCAGCTCCTGGCGGTCCGAGCGGGAGGGCCAAGAGACCCAGTACTTC,CASSSWRSEREGQETQYF
TRBV12-3/TRBV12-4,-,TRBJ2-5,17,many,TGTGCCAGCTCTTACACTTCGGGGAAGGCCGGGTGGGAGACCCAGTACTTC,CASSYTSGKAGWETQYF
TRBV3-1,-,TRBJ1-5,12,many,TGTGCCAGCAGCCGCGGGGCGCAGCCCCAGCATTTT,CASSRGAQPQHF
TRBV6-1,-,TRBJ1-1,15,many,TGTGCCAGCAGCCCCGGATGGACGGCGAACACTGAAGCTTTCTTT,CASSPGWTANTEAFF
TRBV30,-,TRBJ2-7,12,few,TGTGCCTGGAGTGTTAGCGTATACGAGCAGTACTTC,CAWSVSVYEQYF
TRBV20-1,-,TRBJ1-3,16,few,TGCAGTGCTAGAGGTCGCCGGTCGGAGACTGGAAACACCATATATTTT,CSARGRRSETGNTIYF
TRBV18,-,TRBJ2-7,16,-,TGTGCCAGCTCACCACGGGCAGGTCCTAGCTCCTACGAGCAGTACTTC,CASSPRAGPSSYEQYF
TRBV28,-,TRBJ2-1,15,-,TGTGCCAGCAGATCACTAGTGTCGTCCTACAATGAGCAGTTCTTC,CASRSLVSSYNEQFF
TRBV29-1,-,TRBJ1-2,12,-,TGCAGCGTTGCCATTGGGATTGGAGGCTACACCTTC,CSVAIGIGGYTF
TRBV5-1,TRBD2,TRBJ2-5,15,few,TGCGCCAGCAGCGATAGCGGGAGCCAGCAAGAGACCCAGTACTTC,CASSDSGSQQETQYF
TRBV28,-,TRBJ1-2,13,many,TGTGCCAGCGGTGACGACACTAACTATGGCTACACCTTC,CASGDDTNYGYTF
TRBV12-3/TRBV12-4,TRBD1,TRBJ1-1,14,-,TGTGCCAGCAGGGACTCGACAGGGTTGGGTGAAGCTTTCTTT,CASRDSTGLGEAFF
TRBV12-3/TRBV12-4,TRBD2,TRBJ2-2,15,few,TGTGCCAGCAATCCCAGCGGGATACGCGGCGGGGAGCTGTTTTTT,CASNPSGIRGGELFF
TRBV6-1,TRBD2,TRBJ2-7,16,-,TGTGCCAGCACAGGTGAAATAGCGGGAGAGGTGTACGAGCAGTACTTC,CASTGEIAGEVYEQYF